The 21 T cell receptor beta chains reported below all come from one sample, sequenced in a study of T cell repertoires in ileal Crohn's disease. Only in-frame clones appear in the TCRdb table, and some are missing; sequencing was by immunoSEQ multiplex PCR. Among some 12,000 clones listed, around three quarters were seen once. The sequenced sample consisted of ileal tissue. These receptors were obtained from an adult with Crohn's disease.

The J gene is TRBJ2-6, the V gene TRBV10-3, with no clear D. The CDR3 is made up of 14 amino acids. Trimming removed 0 bases at V and 13 bases at J, with 13 bases between. The germline V gene has CDR1 ENHRY and CDR2 SYGVKD. CDR3 region: CAISESGGPQVLTF. CDR3 sequence (DNA): TGTGCCATCAGTGAGTCAGGCGGTCCCCAGGTCCTGACTTTC.

The rearrangement uses TRBV9 and TRBJ2-7, with TRBD1 identical over 8 bases. The CDR3 has 15 residues. V was clipped by 4 bases and J by 0 bases; unmatched bases: 6. CDR1 is SGDLS, CDR2 YYNGEE, per germline. As DNA, the CDR3 is TGTGCCAGCAGCCAGGGACAGGCGAGCTCCTACGAGCAGTACTTC. It codes for CASSQGQASSYEQYF.

In its sample, this clone was seen once. This chain links TRBV9 with TRBJ2-1; TRBD2 matches at 14 bases. The trim removed 0 bases at V and 6 bases at J, leaving 20 bases unmatched. The CDR3 length is 22 residues. Germline V gives CDR1 SGDLS, CDR2 YYNGEE. CDR3 loop: CASSVGPLGTAGLAGVFNEQFF. CDR3 coding DNA: TGTGCCAGCAGCGTAGGGCCCCTTGGGACGGCGGGACTAGCGGGAGTCTTCAATGAGCAGTTCTTC.

This rearrangement joins TRBV29-1 to TRBJ1-1; D unclear. Germline V gene data show CDR1 as SQVTM and CDR2 as ANQGSEA. This CDR3 region has 12 residues. With 8 bases removed from V and 6 bases from J, the gap between germline ends came to 16 bases. The DNA of the CDR3 is TGCAGCTCCAGGCAGTTTAACGCTGAAGCTTTCTTT. It encodes CSSRQFNAEAFF.

The chain links TRBV7-9 to TRBJ2-7, with 7 bases fitting TRBD2. The J segment lost 2 bases and the V segment lost 2 bases, leaving 6 bases of the junction unmatched. Germline values: CDR1 SEHNR, CDR2 FQNEAQ (reference sequence). The CDR3 has 15 residues. For the CDR3, the DNA is TGTGCCAGCAGCTTATCTTGGGGGAGGGCCTACGAGCAGTACTTC. Amino acid sequence: CASSLSWGRAYEQYF.

The J gene is TRBJ1-4, the V gene TRBV6-5; TRBD1 agrees at 7 bases. Germline CDR1 is MNHEY and CDR2 is SVGAGI. V lost 6 bases and J lost 8; bases outside the gene matches: 6. This CDR3 has 13 amino acids. The CDR3 protein is CASRPTGQEKLFF. Here the CDR3 DNA reads TGTGCCAGCAGACCGACAGGGCAGGAAAAACTGTTTTTT.

This clone has only a few counts. The rearrangement links TRBV10-2 to TRBJ2-1; possible D gene TRBD1, 5 bases. CDR3 size: 12 residues. Germline V lookup: CDR1 WSHSY, CDR2 SAAADI. V shed 4 bases and J shed 10 bases, with 11 bases lying between them. The CDR3 spells CASSAGINEQFF. In nucleotides, the CDR3 is TGCGCCAGCAGTGCAGGGATTAACGAGCAGTTCTTC.

J is TRBJ1-2 and V is TRBV7-9; TRBD1 might be the D (5 bases). CDR1 and CDR2 from the germline V gene are SEHNR and FQNEAQ (reference sequence). With 5 bases removed from V and 7 bases from J, the gap between germline ends came to 11 bases. There are 12 residues in the CDR3. The CDR3 DNA follows: TGTGCCAGCAGCCCAGGGCAGGGTGGCTACACCTTC. It specifies CASSPGQGGYTF.

The J gene is TRBJ2-7, the V gene TRBV19; tentative D call: TRBD1 (6 bases). Per the germline V gene, CDR1 is LNHDA and CDR2 is SQIVND (reference sequence). The CDR3 contains 13 residues. V was trimmed by 5 bases and J by 2 bases, leaving 10 bases between them. The CDR3 region has the DNA TGTGCCAGTAGTTACAGGGTAACCTACGAGCAGTACTTC. It yields the protein CASSYRVTYEQYF. Full variable domain (missing parts from reference TRBV19 and TRBJ2-7): DGGITQSPKYLFRKEGQNVTLSCEQNLNHDAMYWYRQDPGQGLRLIYYSQIVNDFQKGDIAEGYSVSREKKESFPLTVTSAQKNPTAFYLCASSYRVTYEQYFGPGTRLTVT.

The chain combines TRBV29-1 with TRBJ2-6; tentatively, D is TRBD2 (5 bases). The V gene lost 3 bases and the J gene lost 2 bases, with 8 bases spanning the gap. The CDR3 runs to 14 residues. Germline V gene sequence: CDR1 SQVTM, CDR2 ANQGSEA. Here the CDR3 DNA reads TGCAGCGTTGATCTGGGAGCTGGGGCCAACGTCCTGACTTTC. Amino acid sequence: CSVDLGAGANVLTF.

The genes are TRBV6-6 and TRBJ1-6; D is perhaps TRBD1 (6 bases). This CDR3 contains 13 residues. Per germline, CDR1 MNHNY and CDR2 SVGAGI (reference sequence). The ends were cut back, 6 bases at V and 10 bases at J, with 13 bases in the middle. The CDR3 here is CASSRDITSPLHF. The CDR3 DNA reads as TGTGCCAGCAGCCGGGACATCACCTCACCCCTCCACTTT.

The rearrangement links TRBV5-1 to TRBJ1-1; TRBD1 agrees at 8 bases. Germline V gene data show CDR1 as SGHRS and CDR2 as YFSETQ. This CDR3 contains 15 residues. V lost 4 bases and J lost 4; bases outside the gene matches: 9. The CDR3 region has the DNA TGCGCCAGCAGCCTAGGGAACAGGGGGACCACTGAAGCTTTCTTT. Protein: CASSLGNRGTTEAFF.

The chain couples TRBV5-6 to TRBJ1-1, with TRBD1 identical over 7 bases. The CDR3 has 16 residues. Germline V gene data show CDR1 as SGHDT and CDR2 as YYEEEE. V lost 4 bases to trimming and J lost 4 bases; unmatched junction nucleotides: 13. The CDR3 reads CASSEKGAPRFTEAFF. The CDR3 nucleotides read TGTGCCAGCAGCGAGAAGGGGGCCCCGAGGTTCACTGAAGCTTTCTTT.

V is TRBV28 and J is TRBJ1-5; tentative D call: TRBD1 (6 bases). Germline CDR1 reads MDHEN; CDR2 reads SYDVKM. Deletions cut 6 bases from V and 11 bases from J, with 23 bases between. This CDR3 comprises 15 residues. The CDR3 DNA reads as TGTGCCAGCAGCCCCGGACACGCAAGGGGGGGGGCCCAGCATTTT. It translates to CASSPGHARGGAQHF. Full variable domain (missing parts from reference TRBV28 and TRBJ1-5): DVKVTQSSRYLVKRTGEKVFLECVQDMDHENMFWYRQDPGLGLRLIYFSYDVKMKEKGDIPEGYSVSREKKERFSLILESASTNQTSMYLCASSPGHARGGAQHFGDGTRLSIL.

This clone has more than one count but fewer than ten. This chain connects TRBV5-1 to TRBJ2-5; D may be TRBD2 (5 bases). V lost 3 bases and J lost 3, with 12 bases in between. This CDR3 contains 14 residues. Germline V gives CDR1 SGHRS, CDR2 YFSETQ. The CDR3 DNA follows: TGCGCCAGCAGCTGGGCGACTACTAAAGAGACCCAGTACTTC. Encoded protein: CASSWATTKETQYF.

The V gene is TRBV7-2, the J gene TRBJ1-6; TRBD1 matches 10 bases. This CDR3 region has 15 residues. CDR1 SGHTA and CDR2 FQGNSA come from the germline V gene. V lost 5 bases, J lost 14 bases, and 12 bases stayed unmatched. The CDR3: CASSRPGQGMRALHF. CDR3 coding DNA: TGTGCCAGCAGCCGCCCGGGACAGGGGATGCGGGCCCTCCACTTT.

This chain uses TRBV2 with TRBJ2-7; 7 bases agree with TRBD1. Germline CDR1 and CDR2: SNHLY and FYNNEI. This CDR3 is 15 amino acids long. V dropped 6 bases and J dropped 1; count of bases not matched to a gene: 9. This chain's CDR3 is CASRLPWDRSYEQYF. The CDR3 DNA follows: TGTGCCAGCAGGCTGCCATGGGACAGATCCTACGAGCAGTACTTC. The entire variable domain, with the rest obtained from reference TRBV2 and TRBJ2-7, is as follows: EPEVTQTPSHQVTQMGQEVILRCVPISNHLYFYWYRQILGQKVEFLVSFYNNEISEKSEIFDDQFSVERPDGSNFTLKIRSTKLEDSAMYFCASRLPWDRSYEQYFGPGTRLTVT.

The chain uses TRBV5-4 and TRBJ2-3; 9 nucleotides agree with TRBD1. Unmatched junction bases numbered 7, after V lost 5 bases and J lost 3 bases. Germline CDR1 and CDR2: SGHNT and YYREEE (reference sequence). The CDR3 runs to 15 residues. The CDR3 loop reads CASSLTGGGTDTQYF. CDR3 DNA sequence: TGTGCCAGCAGTCTCACAGGGGGCGGTACAGATACGCAGTATTTT.

In its sample, this clone was seen once. The chain has TRBV7-9 and TRBJ1-2; 10 positions match TRBD1. This CDR3 region has 16 residues. Per germline, CDR1 SEHNR and CDR2 FQNEAQ (reference sequence). After removal of 4 bases from V and 0 bases from J, the junction contained 5 bases not matched to a gene. The CDR3 DNA reads TGTGCCAGCAGCTCCCCAGGACAGGGGGCTAACTATGGCTACACCTTC. Its translation: CASSSPGQGANYGYTF.

This chain connects TRBV6-1 to TRBJ2-7; 11 bases line up with TRBD2. This CDR3 has 15 amino acids. Germline V gene sequence: CDR1 MNHNS, CDR2 SASEGT. Trimming at V came to 3 bases and at J to 4 bases, leaving 5 bases not matched to a gene. CDR3 in amino acids: CASSEETSGAYEQYF. In DNA, the CDR3 is TGTGCCAGCAGTGAGGAGACTAGCGGGGCTTACGAGCAGTACTTC.

The rearrangement joins TRBV29-1 to TRBJ1-5, with D perhaps TRBD1 (6 bases). Germline CDR1 reads SQVTM; CDR2 reads ANQGSEA. CDR3 length equals 13 residues. With 6 bases removed from V and 2 bases from J, the gap between germline ends came to 11 bases. As DNA, the CDR3 is TGCAGCGTCTCCCCAGGGGGCAATCAGCCCCAGCATTTT. Translating gives CSVSPGGNQPQHF.